This TCR beta chain appears in the sequencing data of a study of beta chain features in type 1 diabetes. CD4+ cells of the naive, central memory, regulatory and stem cell-like memory types were sorted via CD45RO/CCR7/CD25/CD127/CD95/CD27. Germline V gene lookup returns CDR1 GTSNPN and CDR2 SVGIG (reference sequence). V lost 5 bases and J 6 bases, leaving 17 bases between the germline ends. The CDR3 runs to 15 residues. The study reverse transcribed the entire isolated RNA, so it sequenced expressed TCRB transcripts. Using immunoSEQ multiplex PCR, the repertoire was profiled, and TCRdb retains in-frame clones only, with some absent. The table includes about 650,000 clones, around an eighth detected once. Comment on this clone: What it recognizes is unknown.

Points from the study as a whole: Shortening that was moderate but significant affected the TCRB CDR3s of Type 1 diabetes patients in all four CD4+ subsets.

Sample: naive CD4+ T cells from blood. This sequence joins TRBV30 and TRBJ1-6; no clear D. The TCR sequence derives from a man aged 25 to 40 with type 1 diabetes. The CDR3 bases are TGTGCCTGGGAGGGTCTCGCGGGTGGTAATTCACCCCTCCACTTT. This gives the protein CAWEGLAGGNSPLHF.